These 10 T cell receptor beta chains share one sample of origin, sequenced in a study of blood T cell repertoires in COVID-19. Profiling relied on immunoSEQ multiplex PCR, and the TCRdb table lists in-frame clones only, not all of them. This sample yields tens of thousands of clones, of which approximately 80% are seen a single time; around a sixth belongs to the top ten. The sample was peripheral blood. The receptors derive from a man aged 60 to 69 with acute or convalescent COVID-19.

This chain links TRBV6-5 with TRBJ2-3; weak D call: TRBD2 (5 bases). Trimming removed 6 bases from V and 3 bases from J, with 13 bases in between. The CDR3 runs to 14 residues. CDR1 and CDR2 from the germline V gene are MNHEY and SVGAGI. The CDR3 sequence: CASSPRRQTDTQYF. DNA of the CDR3: TGTGCCAGCAGCCCCCGGAGGCAAACAGATACGCAGTATTTT.

The gene calls are TRBV19 and TRBJ2-3; weak D call: TRBD2 (5 bases). Germline V gives CDR1 LNHDA, CDR2 SQIVND (reference sequence). With 5 bases removed from V and 6 bases from J, the gap between germline ends came to 15 bases. There are 14 residues in the CDR3. This chain's CDR3 is CASSPTRIWDTQYF. The CDR3 DNA follows: TGTGCCAGTAGTCCAACTAGGATCTGGGATACGCAGTATTTT.

The V call is TRBV10-3, the J call TRBJ1-6; maybe TRBD1 (5 bases). The V end was cut by 0 bases, the J end by 8 bases, with 11 bases between. The germline V gene encodes CDR1 ENHRY and CDR2 SYGVKD. The CDR3 sequence is 15 residues long. CDR3 sequence: CAISESQDLYSPLHF. The CDR3 nucleotides are TGTGCCATCAGTGAGTCACAGGACCTGTATTCACCCCTCCACTTT.

The V call is TRBV23-1, the J call TRBJ2-7, with TRBD2 as a possible D gene (6 bases). TRBV23-1 is an ORF; its function is uncertain. The CDR3 has 11 residues. V gave up 3 bases and J gave up 6 bases, with 6 bases separating them. The CDR3 reads CASSQGGEQYF. CDR3 bases: TGCGCCAGCAGTCAGGGGGGCGAGCAGTACTTC.

V usage is TRBV30 and J usage is TRBJ1-2; perhaps TRBD1 as D (5 bases). Trimming removed 4 bases at V and 3 bases at J, with 15 bases between. The CDR3 runs to 14 residues. Germline CDR1 GTSNPN, CDR2 SVGIG (reference sequence). As DNA, the CDR3 is TGTGCCTGGACCCTGTGGGGCGCGGACTATGGCTACACCTTC. This codes for CAWTLWGADYGYTF.

This clone was seen only a few times. The chain has TRBV5-1 and TRBJ2-2, with a possible D match to TRBD2 (5 bases). CDR1 and CDR2 (germline): SGHRS, YFSETQ. The CDR3 loop spans 14 amino acids. Trimming left V 7 bases short and J 3 bases short, with 13 bases between. The DNA for the CDR3 is TGCGCCAGCTCCTCGGCGGGCGACACCGGGGAGCTGTTTTTT. Translated, it gives CASSSAGDTGELFF.

This chain connects TRBV5-1 to TRBJ1-1, with D possibly matching TRBD1 (5 bases). The CDR3 is 13 amino acids. Looked up from germline, CDR1 is SGHRS and CDR2 is YFSETQ. Deletions cut 4 bases from V and 8 bases from J, with 15 bases between. CDR3 loop: CASSDHPGGEAFF. CDR3 DNA: TGCGCCAGCAGCGACCACCCTGGGGGGGAAGCTTTCTTT. The whole variable domain, remainder taken from reference TRBV5-1 and TRBJ1-1, is KAGVTQTPRYLIKTRGQQVTLSCSPISGHRSVSWYQQTPGQGLQFLFEYFSETQRNKGNFPGRFSGRQFSNSRSEMNVSTLELGDSALYLCASSDHPGGEAFFGQGTRLTVV.

J is TRBJ2-1 and V is TRBV9; 7 bases map to TRBD2. The CDR3 contains 17 residues. Germline values: CDR1 SGDLS, CDR2 YYNGEE. The junction had 9 bases not matched to a gene; V was cut back by 0 bases and J by 3 bases. DNA for the CDR3: TGTGCCAGCAGCGTAGTGGGGGTGGCTAGCGGCTACAATGAGCAGTTCTTC. Encoded protein: CASSVVGVASGYNEQFF.

The chain recombines TRBV9 with TRBJ2-7; 11 bases agree with TRBD1. Losses at the gene ends were 3 bases for V and 5 bases for J; bases not matched to a gene: 4. Germline V gene lookup returns CDR1 SGDLS and CDR2 YYNGEE. The CDR3 is made up of 14 amino acids. CDR3 coding DNA: TGTGCCAGCAGCGCCGGGACAGGGGGTGACGAGCAGTACTTC. Translated: CASSAGTGGDEQYF.

V and J are TRBV19 and TRBJ1-5, with D perhaps TRBD1 (6 bases). Between the trimmed V and J ends, which lost 5 bases and 3 bases, there was a span of 17 bases. CDR3 length: 16 residues. Germline lookup yields CDR1 LNHDA and CDR2 SQIVND (reference sequence). In nucleotides, the CDR3 is TGTGCCAGTAGTGGGTTACAGACAGGCTACAATCAGCCCCAGCATTTT. Residues: CASSGLQTGYNQPQHF.